Listed below are T cell receptor beta chains from one sample, sequenced in a study of response to subunit inactivated influenza vaccine. Each CDR3 protein is one row after TCRdb ran MiXCR on the RT-PCR reads. The sample records around 580,000 distinct CDR3 sequences, 12% to 15% being singletons. This specimen was PBMCs from blood, taken 11 to 12 days after vaccination. These receptors all come from a man aged 45 to 65 who received an inactivated influenza vaccine. Both conserved end residues are part of each CDR3. A D gene is named only where the DNA matches it firmly. Clone size, where shown, is once, few, many, or a class for clones that have expanded.

V gene	D gene	CDR3 length	clone size	J gene	CDR3 protein	CDR3 DNA
TRBV6-6	.	12	.	TRBJ1-1	CASRTQNTEAFF	TGTGCCAGCAGGACTCAGAACACTGAAGCTTTCTTT
TRBV5-1	TRBD1	16	.	TRBJ2-7	CASSYQSGTDSYEQYF	TGCGCCAGCAGTTACCAATCCGGGACAGATTCCTACGAGCAGTACTTC
TRBV10-3	TRBD1	15	.	TRBJ1-2	CAISEWENRGYGYTF	TGTGCCATCAGTGAATGGGAGAACAGGGGCTATGGCTACACCTTC
TRBV11-3	.	14	.	TRBJ2-2	CASSLRAFSGELFF	TGTGCCAGCAGCTTAAGGGCCTTCTCCGGGGAGCTGTTTTTT
TRBV20-1	.	12	.	TRBJ2-2	CSLAGITGELFF	TGCAGCTTAGCCGGCATCACCGGGGAGCTGTTTTTT
TRBV6-1	TRBD1	13	once	TRBJ1-5	CASDRDSNQPQHF	TGTGCCAGCGACAGGGATAGCAATCAGCCCCAGCATTTT
TRBV11-2	TRBD2	15	few	TRBJ2-1	CASSQRDGLYNEQFF	TGTGCCAGCAGCCAGCGGGACGGACTCTACAATGAGCAGTTCTTC
TRBV6-1	.	13	.	TRBJ1-6	CASRIGEDSPLHF	TGTGCCAGCCGAATTGGGGAGGATTCACCCCTCCACTTT
TRBV18	.	13	.	TRBJ2-5	CASTRDWGETQYF	TGTGCCAGCACCAGGGATTGGGGAGAGACCCAGTACTTC
TRBV5-5	.	15	few	TRBJ2-7	CASSLTGSPPYEQYF	TGTGCCAGCAGCTTGACAGGGAGTCCACCCTACGAGCAGTACTTC
TRBV5-1	TRBD2	15	few	TRBJ2-7	CASSLAGRGGDEQYF	TGCGCCAGCAGCTTGGCCGGGAGGGGAGGCGACGAGCAGTACTTC
TRBV18	.	15	.	TRBJ2-1	CASSPSQVSYNEQFF	TGTGCCAGCTCACCTAGTCAGGTATCCTACAATGAGCAGTTCTTC
TRBV7-2	TRBD1	15	many	TRBJ1-4	CASSLGDRENEKLFF	TGTGCCAGCAGCTTAGGGGACAGGGAAAATGAAAAACTGTTTTTT
TRBV29-1	TRBD2	12	many	TRBJ2-5	CSGGGDGETQYF	TGCAGCGGGGGGGGGGATGGAGAGACCCAGTACTTC
TRBV20-1	TRBD1	14	.	TRBJ2-3	CSASPGQGGITQYF	TGCAGTGCATCCCCGGGACAGGGCGGGATTACGCAGTATTTT
TRBV11-2	TRBD2	21	.	TRBJ2-3	CASSLLPPRLAGGPGTDTQYF	TGTGCCAGCAGCTTACTCCCCCCCCGGCTAGCGGGAGGGCCTGGCACAGATACGCAGTATTTT
TRBV11-2	.	17	.	TRBJ2-1	CASSLDALVGGSAEQFF	TGTGCCAGCAGCTTAGATGCGTTGGTTGGCGGGTCTGCGGAGCAGTTCTTC
TRBV7-8	.	14	.	TRBJ2-6	CASSSSVGANVLTF	TGTGCCAGCAGCTCCTCTGTTGGGGCCAACGTCCTGACTTTC
TRBV7-2	.	16	.	TRBJ2-5	CASSLGEATSWETQYF	TGTGCCAGCAGCTTGGGCGAGGCAACCAGTTGGGAAACCCAGTACTTC
TRBV29-1	TRBD1	13	few	TRBJ1-1	CSVPTGTGSEAFF	TGCAGCGTACCTACCGGGACAGGGTCTGAAGCTTTCTTT
TRBV6-2/TRBV6-3	TRBD2	15	.	TRBJ2-1	CASSPPNGGGNEQFF	TGTGCCAGCAGCCCGCCGAACGGGGGGGGCAATGAGCAGTTCTTC
TRBV10-3	.	13	.	TRBJ1-1	CATGGGMNTEAFF	TGTGCCACGGGGGGTGGGATGAACACTGAAGCTTTCTTT
TRBV3-1	.	14	.	TRBJ1-2	CASSQAAQFYGYTF	TGTGCCAGCAGCCAAGCGGCGCAGTTCTATGGCTACACCTTC
TRBV2	.	13	.	TRBJ2-5	CASKEQGGETQYF	TGTGCCAGCAAAGAACAGGGTGGGGAGACCCAGTACTTC
TRBV9	TRBD2	16	.	TRBJ2-3	CASSYRLAKGTDTQYF	TGTGCCAGCAGTTACAGACTAGCCAAGGGCACAGATACGCAGTATTTT
TRBV5-6	.	14	.	TRBJ1-1	CASSLPFSNTEAFF	TGTGCCAGCAGCTTGCCATTCTCGAACACTGAAGCTTTCTTT
TRBV20-1	.	13	many	TRBJ2-7	CSGAWAEDDEQYF	TGCAGTGGCGCCTGGGCGGAGGATGACGAGCAGTACTTC